This T cell receptor (beta chain) was identified during a study of human T cells and chemical hapten exposure. Each CDR3 protein gets one entry after TCRdb re-called the 5' RACE reads with MiXCR. The table records roughly 110,000 distinct CDR3 sequences, 19% of them present only once. Total RNA was extracted from unfractionated whole blood. The CDR3 sequence is 14 residues long. The V end lost 2 bases, the J end lost 4 bases, and 10 bases lay between the germline ends. The V gene's germline CDR1 is SGHTA and CDR2 FQGNSA. Many counts were recorded for this clonotype. The chain couples TRBV7-2 to TRBJ2-3; the D is unclear. The TCR was taken from a human donor in good health. CDR3 amino acids: CASSLRLVSDTQYF. The DNA for the CDR3 is TGTGCCAGCAGCTTAAGGCTAGTGTCAGATACGCAGTATTTT.